This TCR beta chain was sequenced in a study of T cells in Graves' hyperthyroidism and ophthalmopathy. Uncontrolled infection, other autoimmune disease, pregnancy or lactation excluded patients. An approximately 10 ml volume of fresh peripheral blood provided the PBMCs. This CDR3 comprises 15 residues. Trimming stripped 6 bases from V and 0 bases from J, with 15 bases between. CDR1 and CDR2 (germline): MNHEY, SMNVEV (reference sequence). The source material, RNA transcripts, was used to amplify TCR beta CDR3 regions. The TCR CDR3 first-round RT-PCR relied on the HTBI primer set. TCRdb re-called the multiplex PCR reads with MiXCR, one entry per CDR3 protein. The sample contains some 570,000 distinct CDR3 sequences, more than 15% of which appear only once.

This rearrangement joins TRBV27 to TRBJ2-7; D may be TRBD1 (6 bases). The sequence derives from a woman under 30 with Graves' ophthalmopathy. The sequenced material came from blood. The CDR3 reads CASRSSGASSYEQYF. The DNA of the CDR3 is TGTGCCAGCAGGTCATCAGGGGCTAGCTCCTACGAGCAGTACTTC.